Shown below are 23 T cell receptor beta chains from a single sample sequenced in a study of blood T cell repertoires in COVID-19. The assay was immunoSEQ multiplex PCR, and TCRdb's table has in-frame clones only and misses some. The table includes some 180,000 clones, approximately 85% detected once. The material sequenced was peripheral blood. The receptors were gathered from a woman aged 60-75 years with acute or convalescent COVID-19.

The V call is TRBV4-2, the J call TRBJ1-1; no clear D gene. The CDR3 length is 13 residues. The germline V gene has CDR1 LGHNA and CDR2 YNFKEQ. Trimming took off 0 bases at V and 11 bases at J, with 13 bases between the two ends. The CDR3 DNA reads as TGTGCCAGCAGCCAAGACTCGAGTGCGTGGGCTTTCTTT. It codes for CASSQDSSAWAFF.

This clone was recorded only once. This chain connects TRBV7-8 to TRBJ2-7; 7 bases map to TRBD1. Germline CDR1 and CDR2: SGHVS and FQNEAQ. The V gene end was trimmed by 4 bases and the J gene end by 2 bases; junction bases not matched to a gene: 5. The CDR3 consists of 14 residues. The CDR3, as DNA: TGTGCCAGCAGCTCAGTCAGGGGGACCTACGAGCAGTACGTC. Encoded protein: CASSSVRGTYEQYV.

The chain has TRBV4-2 and TRBJ2-7, with a tentative D call TRBD1 (6 bases). Germline V lookup: CDR1 LGHNA, CDR2 YNFKEQ. The CDR3 length is 15 residues. V lost 1 base and J 4 bases, leaving 14 bases between the germline ends. The CDR3 region has the DNA TGTGCCAGCAGCCAAGGGCCAGGGGCGGGTTACGAGCAGTACTTC. This encodes CASSQGPGAGYEQYF.

This chain joins TRBV7-2 and TRBJ2-1, with a possible D match to TRBD2 (6 bases). The CDR3 length is 12 residues. V lost 2 bases, J lost 10 bases, and 9 bases lay in between. CDR1 and CDR2 (germline): SGHTA, FQGNSA. The CDR3 region is CASSLPRGEQFF. CDR3 nucleotide sequence: TGTGCCAGCAGCTTACCCCGGGGGGAGCAGTTCTTC.

The CDR3 reads CASSMFGQSAYEQYF. The CDR3 DNA reads as TGTGCCAGTAGTATGTTTGGACAGTCCGCCTACGAGCAGTACTTC. The chain joins TRBV19 to TRBJ2-7; maybe TRBD1 (6 bases). Germline-derived CDR1 and CDR2 are LNHDA and SQIVND (reference sequence). V gave up 3 bases and J gave up 2 bases, with 14 bases separating them. This CDR3 comprises 15 residues.

The chain joins TRBV12-3 or TRBV12-4 to TRBJ1-1; D gene ambiguous. The CDR3 has 11 amino acids. The V end lost 6 bases, the J end lost 5 bases, and 7 bases lay between the germline ends. Written as DNA, the CDR3 is TGTGCCAGCAGCCCCCGGACTGAAGCTTTCTTT. Encoded protein: CASSPRTEAFF.

The chain couples TRBV7-3 to TRBJ2-2; D is possibly TRBD2 (6 bases). The CDR3 extends over 16 amino acids. Trimming shortened V by 4 bases and J by 5 bases, and 17 bases separated the two germline ends. In germline, CDR1 is SGHTA, CDR2 FQGTGA. The CDR3 DNA sequence: TGTGCCAGCAGCTGGATTGGGACTCCTCTGACCGGGGAGCTGTTTTTT. Residues: CASSWIGTPLTGELFF.

The chain recombines TRBV28 with TRBJ1-5, with D possibly matching TRBD1 (5 bases). Germline V CDR1 and CDR2: MDHEN, SYDVKM. CDR3 length: 15 amino acids. Trimming pared 5 bases from V and 10 bases from J, leaving 21 bases between. The CDR3 reads CASSQGTIKGEPQHF. The CDR3 nucleotides read TGTGCCAGCAGTCAGGGTACAATCAAAGGGGAACCCCAGCATTTT.

This rearrangement joins TRBV19 to TRBJ1-2; possible D gene TRBD1, 6 bases. Germline values: CDR1 LNHDA, CDR2 SQIVND (reference sequence). The V gene lost 9 bases and the J gene lost 4 bases, with 21 bases spanning the gap. The CDR3 sequence is 15 residues long. CDR3 nucleotides: TGTGCCAGCAATAAACAGGGCCTTGGCGGCTATGGCTACACCTTC. It codes for CASNKQGLGGYGYTF.

V and J are TRBV6-6 and TRBJ1-2; D is undetermined. V was cut by 8 bases and J by 7 bases, with 17 bases left in between. Germline V gene sequence: CDR1 MNHNY, CDR2 SVGAGI (reference sequence). This CDR3 region has 13 residues. The CDR3 DNA sequence: TGTGCCAGCCATGGAGGGCCTCGGGGTGGCTACACCTTC. It translates to CASHGGPRGGYTF.

This sequence joins TRBV12-3 or TRBV12-4 and TRBJ1-2; tentatively, D is TRBD1 (5 bases). The ends were cut back, 8 bases at V and 5 bases at J, with 9 bases in the middle. This CDR3 is 11 amino acids long. The CDR3: CASGRGYGYTF. CDR3 bases: TGTGCCAGCGGTAGGGGTTATGGCTACACCTTC.

This chain links TRBV9 with TRBJ2-2, with D possibly TRBD2 on 5 matching bases. CDR1 and CDR2 (germline): SGDLS, YYNGEE. The CDR3 totals 17 residues. The V end lost 1 base, the J end lost 3 bases, and 16 bases lay between the germline ends. The CDR3 loop reads CASSVFRDSRDTGELFF. The CDR3 DNA reads TGTGCCAGCAGCGTATTCCGGGATTCAAGGGACACCGGGGAGCTGTTTTTT.

The chain links TRBV24-1 to TRBJ1-1, with no clear D. The CDR3 totals 13 residues. Trimming removed 5 bases at V and 0 bases at J, with 6 bases between. The germline V gene has CDR1 KGHDR and CDR2 SFDVKD. The CDR3 is CATSGGLNTEAFF. DNA for the CDR3: TGTGCCACCAGTGGAGGGCTGAACACTGAAGCTTTCTTT.

This clone was detected only once. V usage is TRBV7-2 and J usage is TRBJ1-3; D is unclear. Germline-derived CDR1 and CDR2 are SGHTA and FQGNSA. The germline V and J ends were trimmed by 1 base and 4 bases, with 11 bases remaining between them. CDR3 size: 15 residues. Here the CDR3 DNA reads TGTGCCAGCAGCTTAGGGGTAGTAGCAGGAAACACCATATATTTT. Translating gives CASSLGVVAGNTIYF.

CDR3 in amino acids: CASSQGLAGDEQFF. The CDR3 nucleotides are TGCGCCAGCAGCCAGGGACTAGCGGGAGACGAGCAGTTCTTC. V gene TRBV4-1 combines with J gene TRBJ2-1; 14 nucleotides line up with TRBD2. The germline V gene encodes CDR1 MGHRA and CDR2 YSYEKL. The CDR3 is made up of 14 amino acids. V was clipped by 3 bases and J by 10 bases; unmatched bases: 2.

This chain links TRBV25-1 with TRBJ1-2, with D unresolved. The CDR3 totals 14 residues. The germline V gene has CDR1 MGHDK and CDR2 SYGVNS. V was cut by 2 bases and J by 4 bases, with 11 bases left in between. The CDR3, as DNA: TGTGCCAGCAGTGAAGGGCAGTCCTTCTATGGCTACACCTTC. This translates into CASSEGQSFYGYTF.

V and J are TRBV7-3 and TRBJ2-3; D is possibly TRBD2 (6 bases). Germline-derived CDR1 and CDR2 are SGHTA and FQGTGA. V lost 1 base and J 0 bases, leaving 8 bases between the germline ends. The CDR3 runs to 15 residues. CDR3 in amino acids: CASSLRRGSTDTQYF. CDR3 sequence (DNA): TGTGCCAGCAGCTTAAGGAGGGGTAGCACAGATACGCAGTATTTT. Together with reference TRBV7-3 and TRBJ2-3, the CDR3 gives the full variable domain: GAGVSQTPSNKVTEKGKYVELRCDPISGHTALYWYRQSLGQGPEFLIYFQGTGAADDSGLPNDRFFAVRPEGSVSTLKIQRTERGDSAVYLCASSLRRGSTDTQYFGPGTRLTVL.

This chain uses TRBV2 with TRBJ2-1; TRBD2 matches 14 bases. The CDR3 runs 18 residues. Germline assignment: CDR1 SNHLY and CDR2 FYNNEI. The V and J ends lost 7 bases and 5 bases, in that order; junction bases with no gene match: 13. CDR3 coding DNA: TGTGCCAGCACTCAAGGACTAGCGGGAGGTCTACAGGACAATGAGCAGTTCTTC. It yields the protein CASTQGLAGGLQDNEQFF.

The chain employs TRBV11-2 and TRBJ2-2; D is uncertain. The CDR3 runs to 14 residues. V gave up 6 bases and J gave up 3 bases, with 11 bases separating them. Per the germline V gene, CDR1 is SGHAT and CDR2 is FQNNGV. The CDR3 loop is CASSQFRDTGELFF. The CDR3, as DNA: TGTGCCAGCAGTCAGTTCCGGGACACCGGGGAGCTGTTTTTT. The full variable domain, its missing parts supplied by reference TRBV11-2 and TRBJ2-2, is EAGVAQSPRYKIIEKRQSVAFWCNPISGHATLYWYQQILGQGPKLLIQFQNNGVVDDSQLPKDRFSAERLKGVDSTLKIQPAKLEDSAVYLCASSQFRDTGELFFGEGSRLTVL.

The gene calls are TRBV18 and TRBJ1-6, with TRBD1 as a possible D gene (5 bases). Trimming stripped 2 bases from V and 7 bases from J, with 12 bases between. The CDR3 is 15 amino acids. Germline CDR1 KGHSH, CDR2 LQKENI. DNA for the CDR3: TGTGCCAGCTCACCAGCCTCGGGGGGGAATTCACCCCTCCACTTT. Its protein is CASSPASGGNSPLHF. The whole variable domain, filled in from reference TRBV18 and TRBJ1-6, reads NAGVMQNPRHLVRRRGQEARLRCSPMKGHSHVYWYRQLPEEGLKFMVYLQKENIIDESGMPKERFSAEFPKEGPSILRIQQVVRGDSAAYFCASSPASGGNSPLHFGNGTRLTVT.

CDR3 DNA sequence: TGTGCCAGCAGTCATTACAGGGGTGGTTTGTCTAAAACTGAAGCTTTCTTT. Protein product: CASSHYRGGLSKTEAFF. This chain uses TRBV11-2 with TRBJ1-1; 7 bases are shared with TRBD1. The CDR3 is 17 residues long. V lost 6 bases and J lost 5; bases outside the gene matches: 18. CDR1 SGHAT and CDR2 FQNNGV come from the germline V gene.

The DNA for the CDR3 is TGTGCCAGCGGACAGACGGGACAAAGTAATTCACCCCTCCACTTT. Its translation: CASGQTGQSNSPLHF. The V and J genes are TRBV6-6 and TRBJ1-6; TRBD1 is a possible D gene (6 bases). The CDR3 contains 15 residues. V lost 8 bases and J lost 6, with 17 bases in between. The V gene's germline CDR1 is MNHNY and CDR2 SVGAGI (reference sequence).

This clone was counted between two and nine times. The V call is TRBV19, the J call TRBJ1-5; TRBD1 is a possible D gene (5 bases). With 4 bases removed from V and 6 bases from J, the gap between germline ends came to 10 bases. Germline V CDR1 and CDR2: LNHDA, SQIVND (reference sequence). This CDR3 comprises 13 residues. The CDR3 nucleotides are TGTGCCAGTAGTACAGGGTCAATTCAGCCCCAGCATTTT. This codes for CASSTGSIQPQHF.